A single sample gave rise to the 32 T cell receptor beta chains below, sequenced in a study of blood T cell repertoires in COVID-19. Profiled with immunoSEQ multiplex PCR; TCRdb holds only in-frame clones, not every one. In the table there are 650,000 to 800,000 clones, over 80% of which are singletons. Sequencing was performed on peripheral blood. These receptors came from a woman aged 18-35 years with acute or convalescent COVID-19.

CDR3 DNA sequence: TGTGCCAGCAGCCATAGACAGGGGCATGGCTACACCTTC. Translating it yields CASSHRQGHGYTF. The rearrangement links TRBV3-1 (or the pseudogene TRBV3-2) to TRBJ1-2; 8 bases match TRBD1. CDR3 length: 13 residues. Looked up from germline, CDR1 is LGHDT and CDR2 is YNNKEL (reference sequence). V lost 3 bases to trimming and J lost 6 bases; unmatched junction nucleotides: 3.

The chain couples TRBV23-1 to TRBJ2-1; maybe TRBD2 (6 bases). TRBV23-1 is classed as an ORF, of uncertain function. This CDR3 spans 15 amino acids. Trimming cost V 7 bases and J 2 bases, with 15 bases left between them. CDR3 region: CASTYGGRTYNEQFF. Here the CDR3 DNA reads TGCGCCAGCACCTACGGGGGTCGCACCTACAATGAGCAGTTCTTC.

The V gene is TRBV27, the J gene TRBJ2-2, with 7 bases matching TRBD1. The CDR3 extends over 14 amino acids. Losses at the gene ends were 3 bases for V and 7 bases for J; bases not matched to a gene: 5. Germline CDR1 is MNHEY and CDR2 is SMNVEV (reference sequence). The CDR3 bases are TGTGCCAGCAGTTTCGGACAGGAAAACGGGGAGCTGTTTTTT. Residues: CASSFGQENGELFF.

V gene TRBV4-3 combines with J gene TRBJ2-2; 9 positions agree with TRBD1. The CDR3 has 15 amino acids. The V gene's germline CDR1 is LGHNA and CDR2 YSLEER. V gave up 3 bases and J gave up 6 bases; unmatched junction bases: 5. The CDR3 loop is CASSQGTGNSGELFF. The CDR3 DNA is TGCGCCAGCAGCCAGGGGACAGGGAATTCCGGGGAGCTGTTTTTT.

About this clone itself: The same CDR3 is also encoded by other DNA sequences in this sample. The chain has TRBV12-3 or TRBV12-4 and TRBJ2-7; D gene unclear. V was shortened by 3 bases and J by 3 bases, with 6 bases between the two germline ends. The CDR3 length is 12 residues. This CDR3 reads CASSFSGYEQYF. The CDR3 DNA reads TGTGCCAGCAGTTTTTCGGGCTACGAGCAGTACTTC.

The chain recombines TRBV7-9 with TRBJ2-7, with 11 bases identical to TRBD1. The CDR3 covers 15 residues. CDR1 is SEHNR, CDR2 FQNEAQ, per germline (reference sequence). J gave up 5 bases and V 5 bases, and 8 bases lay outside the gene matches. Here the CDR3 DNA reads TGTGCCAGCAGCCTTCGGACAGGGGGCATGGACGAGCAGTACTTC. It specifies CASSLRTGGMDEQYF.

This CDR3 reads CASSRQGGYGYTF. CDR3 coding DNA: TGTGCCAGCAGCAGACAGGGAGGCTATGGCTACACCTTC. This rearrangement joins TRBV5-6 to TRBJ1-2; 7 bases match TRBD1. The CDR3 extends over 13 amino acids. The V gene's germline CDR1 is SGHDT and CDR2 YYEEEE. V gave up 4 bases and J gave up 4 bases; unmatched junction bases: 4. Complete variable domain (other parts from reference TRBV5-6 and TRBJ1-2): DAGVTQSPTHLIKTRGQQVTLRCSPKSGHDTVSWYQQALGQGPQFIFQYYEEEERQRGNFPDRFSGHQFPNYSSELNVNALLLGDSALYLCASSRQGGYGYTFGSGTRLTVV.

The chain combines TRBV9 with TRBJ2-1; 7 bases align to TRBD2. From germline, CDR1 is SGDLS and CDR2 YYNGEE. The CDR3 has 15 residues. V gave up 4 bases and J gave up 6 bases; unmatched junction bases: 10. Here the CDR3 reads CASSPLVASGNEQFF. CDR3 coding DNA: TGTGCCAGCAGCCCCCTCGTGGCTAGCGGCAATGAGCAGTTCTTC.

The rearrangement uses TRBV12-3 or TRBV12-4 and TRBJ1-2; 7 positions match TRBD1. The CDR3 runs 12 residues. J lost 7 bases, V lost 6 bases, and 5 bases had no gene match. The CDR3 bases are TGTGCCAGCAGCCCAGGACAGGCTGGCTACACCTTC. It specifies CASSPGQAGYTF.

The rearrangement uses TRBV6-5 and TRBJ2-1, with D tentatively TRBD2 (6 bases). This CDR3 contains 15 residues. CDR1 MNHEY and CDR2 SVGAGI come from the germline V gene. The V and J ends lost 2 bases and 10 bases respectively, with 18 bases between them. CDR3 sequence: CASSYDRFRGREQFF. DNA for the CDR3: TGTGCCAGCAGTTACGATCGCTTTCGGGGGAGAGAGCAGTTCTTC.

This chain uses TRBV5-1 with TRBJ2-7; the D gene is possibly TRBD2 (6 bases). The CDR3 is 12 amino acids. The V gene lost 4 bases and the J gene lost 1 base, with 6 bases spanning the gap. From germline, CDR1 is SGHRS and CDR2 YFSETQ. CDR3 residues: CASSAGSYEQYF. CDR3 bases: TGCGCCAGCAGCGCGGGGTCCTACGAGCAGTACTTC.

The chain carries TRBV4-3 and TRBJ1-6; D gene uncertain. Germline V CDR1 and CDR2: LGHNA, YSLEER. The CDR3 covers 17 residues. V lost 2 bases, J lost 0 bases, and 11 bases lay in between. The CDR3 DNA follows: TGCGCCAGCAGCCAAATGGGCATGAGCTCCTATAATTCACCCCTCCACTTT. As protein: CASSQMGMSSYNSPLHF.

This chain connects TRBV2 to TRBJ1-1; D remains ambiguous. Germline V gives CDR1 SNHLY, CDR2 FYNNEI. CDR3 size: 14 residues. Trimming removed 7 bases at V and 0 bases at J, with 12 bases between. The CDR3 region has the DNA TGTGCCAGCAAGCTGGGCAGTCTGAACACTGAAGCTTTCTTT. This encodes CASKLGSLNTEAFF.

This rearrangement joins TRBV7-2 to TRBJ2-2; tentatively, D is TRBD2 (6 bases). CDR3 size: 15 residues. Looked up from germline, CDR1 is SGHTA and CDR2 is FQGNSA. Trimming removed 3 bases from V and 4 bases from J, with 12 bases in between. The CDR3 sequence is CASSLGRGLTGELFF. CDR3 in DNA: TGTGCCAGCAGCTTGGGGCGGGGCCTCACCGGGGAGCTGTTTTTT.

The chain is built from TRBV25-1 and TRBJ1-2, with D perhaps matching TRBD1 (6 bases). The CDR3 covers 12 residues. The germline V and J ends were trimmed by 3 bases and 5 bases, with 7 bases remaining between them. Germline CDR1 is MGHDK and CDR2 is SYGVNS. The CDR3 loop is CASSEQGYGYTF. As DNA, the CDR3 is TGTGCCAGCAGTGAGCAGGGGTATGGCTACACCTTC.

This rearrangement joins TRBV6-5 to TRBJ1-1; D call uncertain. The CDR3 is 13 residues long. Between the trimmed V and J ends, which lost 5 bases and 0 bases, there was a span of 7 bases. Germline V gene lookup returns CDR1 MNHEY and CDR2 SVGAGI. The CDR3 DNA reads TGTGCCAGCAGTACGCGTATGAACACTGAAGCTTTCTTT. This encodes CASSTRMNTEAFF.

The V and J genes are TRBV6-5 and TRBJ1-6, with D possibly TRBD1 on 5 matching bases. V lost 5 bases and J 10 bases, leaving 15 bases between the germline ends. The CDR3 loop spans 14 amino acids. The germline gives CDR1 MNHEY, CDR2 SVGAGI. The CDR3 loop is CASSRGGVDSPLHF. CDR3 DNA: TGTGCCAGCAGTCGGGGAGGGGTAGACTCACCCCTCCACTTT.

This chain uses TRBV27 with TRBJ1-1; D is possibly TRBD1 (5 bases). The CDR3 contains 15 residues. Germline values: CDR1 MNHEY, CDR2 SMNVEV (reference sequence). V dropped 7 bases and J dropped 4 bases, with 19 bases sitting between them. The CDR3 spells CASNSGGVRGTEAFF. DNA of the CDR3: TGTGCCAGCAACTCTGGAGGGGTGAGGGGCACTGAAGCTTTCTTT.

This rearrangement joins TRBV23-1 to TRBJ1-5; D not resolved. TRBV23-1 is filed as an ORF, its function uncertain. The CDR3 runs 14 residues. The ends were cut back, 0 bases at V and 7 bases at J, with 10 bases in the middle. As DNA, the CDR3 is TGCGCCAGCAGTCAATCGACAAAGAAACAGCCCCAGCATTTT. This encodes CASSQSTKKQPQHF.

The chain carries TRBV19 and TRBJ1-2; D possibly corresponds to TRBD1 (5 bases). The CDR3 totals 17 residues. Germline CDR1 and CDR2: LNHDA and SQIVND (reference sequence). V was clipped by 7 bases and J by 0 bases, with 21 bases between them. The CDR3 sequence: CASTSMGQGSSNYGYTF. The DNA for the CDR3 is TGTGCCAGTACGTCAATGGGGCAGGGCTCCTCTAACTATGGCTACACCTTC.

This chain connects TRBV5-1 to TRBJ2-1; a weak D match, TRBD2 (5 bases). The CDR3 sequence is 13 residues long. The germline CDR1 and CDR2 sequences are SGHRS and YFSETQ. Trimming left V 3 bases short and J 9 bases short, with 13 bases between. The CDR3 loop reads CASSSSPSGEQFF. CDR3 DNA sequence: TGCGCCAGCAGCTCATCCCCGAGCGGTGAGCAGTTCTTC. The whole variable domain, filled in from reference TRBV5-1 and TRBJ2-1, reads KAGVTQTPRYLIKTRGQQVTLSCSPISGHRSVSWYQQTPGQGLQFLFEYFSETQRNKGNFPGRFSGRQFSNSRSEMNVSTLELGDSALYLCASSSSPSGEQFFGPGTRLTVL.

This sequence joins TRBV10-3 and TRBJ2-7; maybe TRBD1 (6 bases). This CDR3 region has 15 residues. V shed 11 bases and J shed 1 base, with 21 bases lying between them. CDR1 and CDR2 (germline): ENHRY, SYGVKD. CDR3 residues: CAQTGSGQGSYEQYF. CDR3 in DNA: TGTGCCCAAACAGGGTCGGGCCAGGGTTCCTACGAGCAGTACTTC.

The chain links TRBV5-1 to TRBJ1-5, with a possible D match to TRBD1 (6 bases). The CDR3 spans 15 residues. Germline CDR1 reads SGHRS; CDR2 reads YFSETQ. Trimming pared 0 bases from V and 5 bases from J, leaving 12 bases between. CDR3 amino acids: CASSLVPGDHQPQHF. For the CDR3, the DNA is TGCGCCAGCAGCTTGGTCCCAGGGGATCATCAGCCCCAGCATTTT. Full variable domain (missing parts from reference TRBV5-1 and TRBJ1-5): KAGVTQTPRYLIKTRGQQVTLSCSPISGHRSVSWYQQTPGQGLQFLFEYFSETQRNKGNFPGRFSGRQFSNSRSEMNVSTLELGDSALYLCASSLVPGDHQPQHFGDGTRLSIL.

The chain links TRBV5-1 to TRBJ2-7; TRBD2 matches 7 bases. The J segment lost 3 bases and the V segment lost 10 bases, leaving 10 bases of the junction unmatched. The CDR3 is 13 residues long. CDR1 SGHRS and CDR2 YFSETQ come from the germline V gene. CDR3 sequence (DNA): TGCGCCTCCTACCTGGCTAGCGGCTACGAGCAGTACTTC. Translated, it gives CASYLASGYEQYF.

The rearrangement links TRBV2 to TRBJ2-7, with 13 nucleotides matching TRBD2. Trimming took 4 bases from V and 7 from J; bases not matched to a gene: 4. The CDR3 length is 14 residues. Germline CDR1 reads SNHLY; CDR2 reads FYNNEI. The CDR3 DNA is TGTGCCAGCAGTGCGGGACTAGCGGGGAGAGAGCAGTACTTC. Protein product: CASSAGLAGREQYF.

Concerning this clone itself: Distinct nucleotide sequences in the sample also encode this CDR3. Here the CDR3 DNA reads TGTGCCAGCAGGAGGGACAGGGGCTATGGCTACACCTTC. As protein: CASRRDRGYGYTF. V and J are TRBV6-5 and TRBJ1-2, with 10 bases aligning to TRBD1. Trimming removed 6 bases from V and 4 bases from J; junction bases left unmatched: 2. The CDR3 is 13 amino acids. From germline, CDR1 is MNHEY and CDR2 SVGAGI.

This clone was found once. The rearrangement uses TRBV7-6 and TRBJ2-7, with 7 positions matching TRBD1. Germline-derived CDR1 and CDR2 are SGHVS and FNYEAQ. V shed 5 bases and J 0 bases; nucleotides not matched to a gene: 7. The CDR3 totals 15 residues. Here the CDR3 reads CASSKTTGPSYEQYF. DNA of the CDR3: TGTGCCAGCAGCAAAACGACAGGGCCCTCCTACGAGCAGTACTTC.

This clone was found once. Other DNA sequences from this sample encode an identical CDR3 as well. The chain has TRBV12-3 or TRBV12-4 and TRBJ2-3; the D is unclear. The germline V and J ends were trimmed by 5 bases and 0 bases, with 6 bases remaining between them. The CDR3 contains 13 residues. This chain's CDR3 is CASSRRSTDTQYF. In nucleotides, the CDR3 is TGTGCCAGCAGTCGGCGGAGCACAGATACGCAGTATTTT.

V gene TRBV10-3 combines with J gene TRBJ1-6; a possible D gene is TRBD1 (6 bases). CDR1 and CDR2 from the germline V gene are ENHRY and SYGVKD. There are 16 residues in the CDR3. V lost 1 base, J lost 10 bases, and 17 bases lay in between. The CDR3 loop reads CAISEYSEDSRSPLHF. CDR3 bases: TGTGCCATCAGTGAGTACTCCGAGGACAGCCGATCACCCCTCCACTTT.

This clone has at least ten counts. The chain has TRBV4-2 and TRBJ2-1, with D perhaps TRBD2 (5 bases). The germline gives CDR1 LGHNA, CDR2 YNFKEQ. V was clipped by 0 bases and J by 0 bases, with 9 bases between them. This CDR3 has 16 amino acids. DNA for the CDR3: TGTGCCAGCAGCCAAGATTTCGGGGTCTCCTACAATGAGCAGTTCTTC. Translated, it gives CASSQDFGVSYNEQFF.

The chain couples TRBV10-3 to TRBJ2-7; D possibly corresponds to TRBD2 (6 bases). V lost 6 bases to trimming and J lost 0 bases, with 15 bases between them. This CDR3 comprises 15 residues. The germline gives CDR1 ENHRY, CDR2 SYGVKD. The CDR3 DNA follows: TGTGCCATCAGGGGAGGTCAGACTCCCTCCTACGAGCAGTACTTC. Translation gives CAIRGGQTPSYEQYF.

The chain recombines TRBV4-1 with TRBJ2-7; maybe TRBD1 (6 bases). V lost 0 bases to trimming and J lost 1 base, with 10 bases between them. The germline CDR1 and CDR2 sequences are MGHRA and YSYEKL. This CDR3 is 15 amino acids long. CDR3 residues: CASSQERGSSYEQYF. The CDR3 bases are TGCGCCAGCAGCCAAGAGAGGGGGAGTTCCTACGAGCAGTACTTC.